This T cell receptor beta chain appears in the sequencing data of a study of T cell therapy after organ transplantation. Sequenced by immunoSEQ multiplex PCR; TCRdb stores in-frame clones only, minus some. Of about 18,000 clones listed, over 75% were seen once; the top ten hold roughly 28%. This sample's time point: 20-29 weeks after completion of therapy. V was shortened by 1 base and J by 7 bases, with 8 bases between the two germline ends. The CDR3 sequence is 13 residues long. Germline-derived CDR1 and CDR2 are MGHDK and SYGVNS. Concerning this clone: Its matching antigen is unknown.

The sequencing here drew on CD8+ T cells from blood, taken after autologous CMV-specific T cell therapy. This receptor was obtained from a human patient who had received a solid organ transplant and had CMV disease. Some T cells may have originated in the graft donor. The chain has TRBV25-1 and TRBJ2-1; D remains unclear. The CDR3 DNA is TGTGCCAGCAGTGAATCCGGGTATAATGAGCAGTTCTTC. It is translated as CASSESGYNEQFF.